Detailed here is one T cell receptor (beta chain). The target of this receptor is not known. At one of its ends the junction is not consistent with the germline gene, which may arise from a read error. From the germline V gene, CDR1 is MNHNS and CDR2 is SASEGT. The CDR3, from cysteine to phenylalanine, totals 12 residues. CDR3 DNA only is kept here, 36 bases in frame from base 1. Each collaborating institution followed its own protocols to collect whole blood in K2EDTA tubes. For TCRbeta analysis, collaborators shipped samples as frozen whole blood, isolated PBMCs, or DNA extracted from either of those sample types. The data originate from a study of blood T cell repertoires in COVID-19 (dated by TCRdb to about 2020). Study-wide context: Samples from collaborators originated in the United States, Italy and Spain and spanned both the acute and convalescent phases of COVID-19. Where available, HLA class I and class II types were taken from metadata supplied by the sample provider and were not determined by assay-based typing. The prospective study material was composed of cDNA or gDNA derived from T cells, B-cell-depleted T cells, or PBMCs. Samples came from the ongoing ImmuneRACE study (first 160 participants) plus 1,254 subjects from 6 global collaborators. The repertoires were released in a freely available public database intended as a resource for research on the immune response to SARS-CoV-2. Nearly every sample came with metadata listing a de-identified subject ID, COVID-19 status, age in years and sex. Subjects who had been exposed to COVID-19, were actively infected with it, or had recovered from it provided the deeply sampled blood TCRbeta repertoires that made up the dataset.

General conclusions and limits of the study: The quantity of clinical and demographic metadata differed by source and by participant and was supplied without curation.

TCRbeta CDR3 regions were amplified from genomic DNA by means of the immunoSEQ Assay, a bias-controlled multiplex PCR. Regarding the original processing steps: Within the assay, amplification of reference gene primers was used to estimate how many nucleated cells each sample contained. Sequence reads were collapsed and filtered to measure the absolute abundance of every unique TCRbeta CDR3 rearrangement. For each sample, productive Simpson clonality was calculated by taking the square root of Simpson's diversity index across productive rearrangements. Not all clones reach the TCRdb copy of this immuneACCESS table, which keeps in-frame sequences only. Checked studies attribute under half of the gap to unresolved V genes and leave the rest unexplained. V, J and clone size are taken as reported in that table, and D and trimming were inferred from the DNA itself. Counted in this sample were 130,000 to 150,000 clones; about 86% of them appeared once. The ten largest clones represent around 2.7% of the sample.

The clonotype comes from a woman aged 80 or over with acute or convalescent COVID-19. Material for sequencing was peripheral blood. The rearrangement combines TRBV6-1 with TRBJ1-2; 10 bases in the middle match TRBD1. The nucleotide sequence reads as follows: TGTGCCAGCAGTGAAAGTAAGGGACAGGGGTCCTTC. Its translation reads: CASSESKGQGSF.